This TCR beta chain emerged from a study of cytomegalovirus exposure and HLA in healthy donors. Study-wide findings and caveats: For TCR beta chains, V- and J-gene trimming was later linked to a missense DCLRE1C variant. TCR beta V segments were, for the most part, productive about 87% or about 30% of the time in an earlier analysis. Immune exposure information comprised only CMV serostatus.

The PCR ran on 60 Vbeta and 13 Jbeta primers. The method was immunoSEQ multiplex PCR; TCRdb's version includes in-frame clones alone and lacks a portion of them. The sample lists 150,000 to 200,000 clones, around 75% seen once, with 6.3% in the top ten. CDR1 and CDR2 (germline): WSHSY, SAAADI. The CDR3 consists of 17 residues. J gave up 3 bases and V 6 bases, and 14 bases lay outside the gene matches. Unrecorded immune exposure was likely among donors, who were nominally healthy when sampled. Regarding this clone: Its antigen is currently unknown.

Specimen: PBMCs. The sequence was obtained from a man in his forties in good health and CMV-seropositive. V usage is TRBV10-2 and J usage is TRBJ2-5; 9 nucleotides align to TRBD2. The DNA for the CDR3 is TGCGCCAGCAGCTCTAGAGCGGGGGGACACCCCAAAGAGACCCAGTACTTC. Residues: CASSSRAGGHPKETQYF.